This TCR beta chain stems from a study of blood T cell repertoires in COVID-19. Across the whole study: Symptom resolution, clearance, or two negative PCRs marked the recovered donors of Cohort 3. From T cells, B-cell-depleted T cells, or PBMCs came the material, which was cDNA or gDNA.

The age range of participants was about 18 to 100 years, with residence in roughly 25 US areas. Germline V gene lookup returns CDR1 SGHRS and CDR2 YFSETQ. CDR3 length: 14 residues. Trimming removed 0 bases from V and 6 bases from J, with 12 bases in between. This table comes from immunoSEQ multiplex PCR, and its TCRdb copy is limited to in-frame clones, with some not included. The repertoire holds over 150,000 clones, with approximately 79% as singletons. Sequences were obtained from PBMCs or T cells enriched from blood (not recorded which). This receptor was obtained from a woman aged 70-85 years in a cohort exposed to, infected with or recovered from COVID-19 (not recorded which). The genes are TRBV5-1 and TRBJ1-1; D gene uncertain. The CDR3 loop is CASSLAGERAEAFF. DNA of the CDR3: TGCGCCAGCAGCTTGGCCGGGGAGAGGGCTGAAGCTTTCTTT.